Listed below are T cell receptor beta chains from one sample, sequenced in a study of cytomegalovirus exposure and HLA in healthy donors. Repertoires were generated with immunoSEQ multiplex PCR, while TCRdb's copy carries only in-frame clones and drops some. The repertoire holds some 250,000 clones, with roughly 80% as singletons. Sequenced: PBMCs. The receptors here all came from a woman aged 40 to 50 in good health and CMV-seropositive. CDR3s include the opening cysteine and the closing phenylalanine or tryptophan. The order of the fields is J gene, clone size, V gene, D gene, CDR3 DNA, CDR3 protein. D genes are given only for firm matches. Only part of the rows carry a size: once, few, many, or a class if the clone is expanded.

TRBJ1-4,-,TRBV7-7,-,TGTGCTAGCAGCTTAGGCCCAGGGACTAATGAAAAACTGTTTTTT,CASSLGPGTNEKLFF
TRBJ1-6,few,TRBV19,-,TGTGCCAGTAGTGTTACAGACTCACCCCTCCACTTT,CASSVTDSPLHF
TRBJ2-3,-,TRBV29-1,TRBD1,TGCAGCCACTTAGACGACAGGGTTCTCTATGCGCAGTATTTT,CSHLDDRVLYAQYF
TRBJ1-1,-,TRBV7-2,-,TGTGCCAGCAGCTTTTCAGGGGCGGGCACTGAAGCTTTCTTT,CASSFSGAGTEAFF
TRBJ1-2,-,TRBV7-9,-,TGTTCCAGCAGCTTAGGGTCGGTACGGGGGGGCTATGGCTACACCTTC,CSSSLGSVRGGYGYTF
TRBJ2-3,-,TRBV6-1,TRBD2,TGTGCCAGCAGTGAAGTCGCGACTAGCGGGACGGATACGCAGTATTTT,CASSEVATSGTDTQYF
TRBJ1-6,-,TRBV27,TRBD1,TGTGCCAGCAGTCTCCGGACAGGGACGAATTCACCCCTCCACTTT,CASSLRTGTNSPLHF
TRBJ1-5,-,TRBV4-3,-,TGCGCCAGCAGCCATCAGGTTAATCAGCCCCAGCATTTT,CASSHQVNQPQHF
TRBJ2-7,once,TRBV7-8,TRBD1,TGTGCCAGCAGCGGGACAGGGGGCCTCGAGCAGTACTTC,CASSGTGGLEQYF
TRBJ1-2,-,TRBV6-4,-,TGTGCCAGCACTGAACAACCTGGAGCTAACTATGGCTACACCTTC,CASTEQPGANYGYTF
TRBJ1-5,-,TRBV30,-,TGTGCCTGCTCGTTTAGCAATCAGCCCCAGCATTTT,CACSFSNQPQHF
TRBJ2-7,-,TRBV7-8,-,TGTGCCAGCAGCTTAGCGTTGGGGGCCGAGCAGTACTTC,CASSLALGAEQYF
TRBJ1-2,-,TRBV7-2,TRBD1,TGTGCCAGCCGCTTATCCTCAGGGGGCGAGTACTATGGCTACACCTTC,CASRLSSGGEYYGYTF
TRBJ2-1,-,TRBV25-1,-,TGTGCCAGCAGTGAATCCCCTTACTACAATGAGCAGTTCTTC,CASSESPYYNEQFF
TRBJ1-2,-,TRBV5-5,-,TGTGCCAGCAGCCCTGAAAACTACTATGGCTACACCTTC,CASSPENYYGYTF
TRBJ1-1,-,TRBV13,-,TGTGCCAGCAGCTCACAGTCTGAAGCTTTCTTT,CASSSQSEAFF
TRBJ2-5,-,TRBV4-3,-,TGCGCCAGCAGCCAAAATGGAGCGTCCCAAGAGACCCAGTACTTC,CASSQNGASQETQYF
TRBJ1-1,-,TRBV5-6,-,TGTGCCAGCAGCTTGGTGCTGAGACAGTCGACAAGTGAAGCTTTCTTT,CASSLVLRQSTSEAFF
TRBJ2-3,-,TRBV12-5,TRBD2,TGTGCTAGTGGTCCCCTGACTAGCGGCACAGATACGCAGTATTTT,CASGPLTSGTDTQYF